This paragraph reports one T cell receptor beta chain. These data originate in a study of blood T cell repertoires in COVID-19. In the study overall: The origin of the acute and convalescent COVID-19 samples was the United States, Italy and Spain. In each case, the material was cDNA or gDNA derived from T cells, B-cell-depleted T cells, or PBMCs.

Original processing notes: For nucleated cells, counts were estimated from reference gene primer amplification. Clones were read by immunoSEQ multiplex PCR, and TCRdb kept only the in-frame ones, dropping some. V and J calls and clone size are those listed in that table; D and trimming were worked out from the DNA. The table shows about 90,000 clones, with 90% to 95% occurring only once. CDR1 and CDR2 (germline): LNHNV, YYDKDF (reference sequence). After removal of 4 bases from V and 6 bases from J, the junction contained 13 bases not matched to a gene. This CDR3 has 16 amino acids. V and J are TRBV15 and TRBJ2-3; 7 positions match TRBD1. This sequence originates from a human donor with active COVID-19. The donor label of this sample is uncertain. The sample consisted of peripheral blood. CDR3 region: CATSTGNRGGSDTQYF. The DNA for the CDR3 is TGTGCCACCAGCACGGGTAACAGGGGTGGTTCGGATACGCAGTATTTT.